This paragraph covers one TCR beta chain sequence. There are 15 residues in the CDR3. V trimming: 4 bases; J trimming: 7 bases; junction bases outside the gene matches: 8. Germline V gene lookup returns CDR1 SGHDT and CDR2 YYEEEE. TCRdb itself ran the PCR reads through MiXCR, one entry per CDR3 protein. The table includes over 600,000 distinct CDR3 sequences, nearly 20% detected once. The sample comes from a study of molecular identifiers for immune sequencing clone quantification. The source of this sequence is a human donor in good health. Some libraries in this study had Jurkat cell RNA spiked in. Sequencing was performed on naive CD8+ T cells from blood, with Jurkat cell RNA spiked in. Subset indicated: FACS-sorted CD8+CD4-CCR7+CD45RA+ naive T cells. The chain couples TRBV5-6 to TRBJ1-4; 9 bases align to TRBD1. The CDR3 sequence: CASSPGQGWSEKLFF. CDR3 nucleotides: TGTGCCAGCAGCCCGGGACAGGGATGGAGTGAAAAACTGTTTTTT.